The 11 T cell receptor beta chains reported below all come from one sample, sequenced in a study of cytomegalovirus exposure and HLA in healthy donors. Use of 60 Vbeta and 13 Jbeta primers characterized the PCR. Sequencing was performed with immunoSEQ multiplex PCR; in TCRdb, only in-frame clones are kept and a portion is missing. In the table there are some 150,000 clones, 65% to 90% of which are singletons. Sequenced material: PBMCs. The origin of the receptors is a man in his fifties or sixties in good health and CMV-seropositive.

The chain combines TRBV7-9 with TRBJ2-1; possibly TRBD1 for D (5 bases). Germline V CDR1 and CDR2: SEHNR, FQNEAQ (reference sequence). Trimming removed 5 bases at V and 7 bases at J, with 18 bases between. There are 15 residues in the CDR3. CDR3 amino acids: CASSGLRDLKNEQFF. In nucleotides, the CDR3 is TGTGCCAGCAGCGGGCTCAGGGATCTAAAAAATGAGCAGTTCTTC.

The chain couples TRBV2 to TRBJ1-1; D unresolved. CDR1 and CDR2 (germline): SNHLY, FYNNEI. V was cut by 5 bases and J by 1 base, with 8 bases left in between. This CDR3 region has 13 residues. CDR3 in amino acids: CASSSQANTEAFF. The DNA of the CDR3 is TGTGCCAGCAGTTCGCAGGCGAACACTGAAGCTTTCTTT.

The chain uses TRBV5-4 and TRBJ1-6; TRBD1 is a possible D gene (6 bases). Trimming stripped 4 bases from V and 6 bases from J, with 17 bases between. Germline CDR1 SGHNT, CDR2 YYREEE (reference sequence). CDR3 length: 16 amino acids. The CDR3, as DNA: TGTGCCAGCAGCACAATCGACAGGAGTGGTAATTCACCCCTCCACTTT. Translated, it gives CASSTIDRSGNSPLHF.

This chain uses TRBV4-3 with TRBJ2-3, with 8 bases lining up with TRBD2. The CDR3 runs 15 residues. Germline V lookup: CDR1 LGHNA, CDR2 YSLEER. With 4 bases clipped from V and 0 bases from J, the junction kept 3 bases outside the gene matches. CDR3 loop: CASSLQRGSTDTQYF. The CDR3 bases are TGCGCCAGCAGCCTGCAGCGGGGGAGCACAGATACGCAGTATTTT.

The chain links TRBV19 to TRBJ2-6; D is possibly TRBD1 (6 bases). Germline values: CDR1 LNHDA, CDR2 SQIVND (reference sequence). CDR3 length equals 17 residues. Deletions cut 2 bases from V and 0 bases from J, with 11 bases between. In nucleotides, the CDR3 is TGTGCCAGTAGTATACTGACAGGTAGCTCTGGGGCCAACGTCCTGACTTTC. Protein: CASSILTGSSGANVLTF.

The chain's CDR3 is CASSSGISSYEQYF. The CDR3 DNA sequence: TGTGCCAGTAGTTCCGGGATCTCCTCCTACGAGCAGTACTTC. The genes are TRBV19 and TRBJ2-7; D is possibly TRBD2 (5 bases). Germline assignment: CDR1 LNHDA and CDR2 SQIVND (reference sequence). CDR3 length: 14 residues. V dropped 5 bases and J dropped 0 bases, with 11 bases sitting between them.

CDR3 sequence reads: CASSPSLQGARGRNTIYF. The CDR3 DNA reads TGTGCCAGCAGCCCTTCGTTACAGGGGGCCCGAGGGAGAAACACCATATATTTT. The chain combines TRBV7-9 with TRBJ1-3; 9 nucleotides match TRBD1. The germline CDR1 and CDR2 sequences are SEHNR and FQNEAQ (reference sequence). The ends lost 5 bases at V and 5 bases at J; junction bases unmatched: 16. CDR3 length equals 18 residues.

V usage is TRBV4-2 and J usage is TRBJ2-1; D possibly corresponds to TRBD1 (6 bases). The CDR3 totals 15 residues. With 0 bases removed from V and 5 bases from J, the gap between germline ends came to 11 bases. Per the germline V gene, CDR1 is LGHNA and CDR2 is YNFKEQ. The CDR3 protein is CASSQETGLDNEQFF. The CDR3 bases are TGTGCCAGCAGCCAAGAAACAGGGCTGGACAATGAGCAGTTCTTC.

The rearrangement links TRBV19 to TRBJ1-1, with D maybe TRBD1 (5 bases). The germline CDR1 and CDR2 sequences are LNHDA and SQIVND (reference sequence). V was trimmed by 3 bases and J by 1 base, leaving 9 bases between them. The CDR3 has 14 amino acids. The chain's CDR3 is CASSIQGANTEAFF. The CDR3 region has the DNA TGTGCCAGTAGTATCCAGGGCGCGAACACTGAAGCTTTCTTT. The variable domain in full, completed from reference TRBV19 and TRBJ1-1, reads DGGITQSPKYLFRKEGQNVTLSCEQNLNHDAMYWYRQDPGQGLRLIYYSQIVNDFQKGDIAEGYSVSREKKESFPLTVTSAQKNPTAFYLCASSIQGANTEAFFGQGTRLTVV.

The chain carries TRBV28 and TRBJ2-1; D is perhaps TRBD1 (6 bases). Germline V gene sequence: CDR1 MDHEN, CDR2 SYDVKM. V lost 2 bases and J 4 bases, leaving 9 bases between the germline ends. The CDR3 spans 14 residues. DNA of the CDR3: TGTGCCAGCAGTTTACAAACAGGGTACAATGAGCAGTTCTTC. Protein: CASSLQTGYNEQFF.

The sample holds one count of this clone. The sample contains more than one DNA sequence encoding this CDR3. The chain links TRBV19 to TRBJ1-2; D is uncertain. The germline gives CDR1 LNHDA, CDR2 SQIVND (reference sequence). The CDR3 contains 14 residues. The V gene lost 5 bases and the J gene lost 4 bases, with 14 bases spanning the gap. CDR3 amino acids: CASSRDGASYGYTF. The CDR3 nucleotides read TGTGCCAGTAGTCGAGATGGAGCCAGCTATGGCTACACCTTC.